Given below is one T cell receptor (beta chain) in context. Its antigen is unknown. This record comes from a study of cytomegalovirus exposure and HLA in healthy donors. Study conclusions and caveats: Most sequenced TCRs were rare (though some public TCRs occurred in many donors).

It was with 60 Vbeta and 13 Jbeta primers that the PCR ran. Here immunoSEQ multiplex PCR was the method, and the copy in TCRdb shows in-frame clones only, minus some. The sample lists about 150,000 clones; about four fifths were seen once. This CDR3 has 17 amino acids. This TCR derives from a man younger than 35 in good health and CMV-seronegative. The genes are TRBV21-1 and TRBJ2-3; the table's D call, TRBD2, has no DNA check behind it. TRBV21-1 is labeled a pseudogene. Sequencing was performed on PBMCs. The CDR3 is CASSKYRLAGVSDTQYF. As DNA, the CDR3 is TGTGCCAGCAGCAAATATCGGCTAGCGGGAGTATCAGATACGCAGTATTTT.